The 14 T cell receptor beta chains presented below share a single source sample, sequenced in a study of shared clonotypes between healthy human individuals (dated by TCRdb to 2019 to 2021). Libraries were made using the immunoSEQ multiplex PCR assay. TCRdb took this table from immuneACCESS and kept in-frame rearrangements with V and J called. Such tables lack part of the clones; where checked against another copy, unresolved V genes explain under half of the gap, and the rest is unexplained. The sample table contains under 1,900,000 clones; only one count was recorded for less than 99% of them. The ten largest make up approximately 0.4% of the sample. Material for sequencing was naive CD4+ T cells sorted from blood. According to the study, the label for this sample's cell subset or site signals: CD45RA+ positively selected. The receptors derive from a young man in good health.

The chain links TRBV11-2 to TRBJ2-7, with 8 bases that match TRBD1. V lost 4 bases to trimming and J lost 4 bases; unmatched junction nucleotides: 6. This CDR3 spans 14 amino acids. Germline CDR1 and CDR2: SGHAT and FQNNGV. CDR3 in amino acids: CASSSAQGAYEQYF. The CDR3 nucleotides read TGTGCCAGCAGCTCAGCGCAGGGGGCTTACGAGCAGTACTTC.

The chain uses TRBV29-1 and TRBJ2-5; 9 nucleotides agree with TRBD2. V was clipped by 4 bases and J by 5 bases; unmatched bases: 8. CDR1 is SQVTM, CDR2 ANQGSEA, per germline. This CDR3 has 14 amino acids. The CDR3 is CSVARVAGVETQYF. DNA for the CDR3: TGCAGCGTTGCCAGGGTAGCGGGAGTTGAGACCCAGTACTTC.

CDR3 nucleotides: TGTGCCAGCAGTCTAAGGGAGGGCACTGAAGCTTTCTTT. It specifies CASSLREGTEAFF. The chain employs TRBV2 and TRBJ1-1; D remains unclear. The CDR3 length is 13 residues. Germline V gene lookup returns CDR1 SNHLY and CDR2 FYNNEI. Deletions cut 5 bases from V and 4 bases from J, with 11 bases between.

This rearrangement joins TRBV19 to TRBJ2-2, with D possibly being TRBD2 (6 bases). Germline CDR1 and CDR2: LNHDA and SQIVND (reference sequence). V dropped 5 bases and J dropped 8 bases, with 18 bases sitting between them. The CDR3 runs 15 residues. CDR3 residues: CASSLPRLGVGELFF. CDR3 DNA: TGTGCCAGTAGTCTACCTAGACTAGGGGTGGGGGAGCTGTTTTTT.

The chain links TRBV5-4 to TRBJ2-5; 8 bases fit TRBD2. Losses at the gene ends were 3 bases for V and 4 bases for J; bases not matched to a gene: 11. The CDR3 spans 16 residues. The germline gives CDR1 SGHNT, CDR2 YYREEE (reference sequence). Here the CDR3 DNA reads TGTGCCAGCAGCTCACCGGGACTAGACGTTGGAGAGACCCAGTACTTC. Its translation is CASSSPGLDVGETQYF.

The CDR3 reads CASSLVRGERSTDTQYF. The CDR3 DNA follows: TGTGCCAGCAGCTTAGTTCGCGGTGAGAGGAGCACAGATACGCAGTATTTT. The chain combines TRBV11-2 with TRBJ2-3; D remains ambiguous. The V end was cut by 1 base, the J end by 0 bases, with 14 bases between. CDR1 is SGHAT, CDR2 FQNNGV, per germline. The CDR3 covers 17 residues.

The V and J genes are TRBV18 and TRBJ2-7; 7 bases align to TRBD1. CDR3 length: 15 amino acids. V was clipped by 6 bases and J by 3 bases; unmatched bases: 11. The germline V gene has CDR1 KGHSH and CDR2 LQKENI. The CDR3 loop is CASSPTGSLGYEQYF. In nucleotides, the CDR3 is TGTGCCAGCTCCCCGACAGGGAGCCTCGGCTACGAGCAGTACTTC.

V gene TRBV7-2 combines with J gene TRBJ1-2; D is unclear. Germline V CDR1 and CDR2: SGHTA, FQGNSA. V lost 3 bases to trimming and J lost 1 base, with 18 bases between them. The CDR3 extends over 17 amino acids. The CDR3 DNA sequence: TGTGCCAGCAGCTTTGGGGATTCAAAGCCACTTAACTATGGCTACACCTTC. Its translation: CASSFGDSKPLNYGYTF.

CDR3 in DNA: TGTGCCTGGAGTGCACAGGGAAACAATCAGCCCCAGCATTTT. Its protein product is CAWSAQGNNQPQHF. The chain recombines TRBV30 with TRBJ1-5; D may be TRBD1 (6 bases). CDR3 length: 14 residues. The germline V gene has CDR1 GTSNPN and CDR2 SVGIG (reference sequence). The V end lost 1 base, the J end lost 3 bases, and 10 bases lay between the germline ends.

This sequence joins TRBV9 and TRBJ2-3; 10 nucleotides match TRBD2. J gave up 4 bases and V 4 bases, and 18 bases lay outside the gene matches. The CDR3 is 19 residues long. Looked up from germline, CDR1 is SGDLS and CDR2 is YYNGEE. The CDR3 region is CASSLWGSGREDWPDTQYF. Written as DNA, the CDR3 is TGTGCCAGCAGCCTCTGGGGGAGCGGGAGGGAGGATTGGCCAGATACGCAGTATTTT.

The rearrangement joins TRBV4-1 to TRBJ1-3; perhaps TRBD1 as D (6 bases). Trimming stripped 4 bases from V and 0 bases from J, with 13 bases between. The CDR3 has 16 amino acids. Germline loops: CDR1 MGHRA, CDR2 YSYEKL. DNA of the CDR3: TGCGCCAGCAGCCTAGACAGGTTTCGCTCTGGAAACACCATATATTTT. Translated: CASSLDRFRSGNTIYF.

Notes on this clone: At the DNA level, this CDR3 is encoded by other sequences in the same sample as well. V is TRBV18 and J is TRBJ2-1; 12 bases are a match to TRBD2. Germline-derived CDR1 and CDR2 are KGHSH and LQKENI. This CDR3 is 16 amino acids long. J was trimmed by 1 base and V by 3 bases; bases with no gene match: 1. CDR3 bases: TGTGCCAGCTCACCGACTAGCGGGAGTTCCTACAATGAGCAGTTCTTC. Amino acids: CASSPTSGSSYNEQFF.

The chain recombines TRBV9 with TRBJ2-5; 13 nucleotides agree with TRBD2. Looked up from germline, CDR1 is SGDLS and CDR2 is YYNGEE. V was clipped by 3 bases and J by 4 bases; unmatched bases: 9. The length of the CDR3 is 17 residues. The CDR3 spells CASSGRGTSGNRETQYF. The CDR3 DNA follows: TGTGCCAGCAGCGGTCGGGGGACTAGCGGGAATAGAGAGACCCAGTACTTC.

A note on this clone: The same CDR3 arises from other DNA sequences in this sample as well. The V and J genes are TRBV5-1 and TRBJ2-1; 8 nucleotides line up with TRBD2. Per the germline V gene, CDR1 is SGHRS and CDR2 is YFSETQ. The CDR3 has 15 amino acids. V shed 2 bases, J shed 1 base, and the junction held 2 bases outside the gene matches. CDR3 sequence reads: CASSLAGASYNEQFF. For the CDR3, the DNA is TGCGCCAGCAGCTTAGCGGGAGCATCCTACAATGAGCAGTTCTTC.